Each of the 8 T cell receptor beta chains below was sequenced from the same sample in a study of blood T cell repertoires in COVID-19. Sequenced by immunoSEQ multiplex PCR; TCRdb stores in-frame clones only, minus some. The top ten clones hold around 6.8% of a sample with under 350,000 clones, about nine tenths of them seen once. Input material: peripheral blood. These receptors came from a woman in her thirties with COVID-19, enrolled during active disease.

CDR3 loop: CASSQVTGKTGELFF. CDR3 in DNA: TGTGCCAGCAGCCAAGTGACAGGGAAAACCGGGGAGCTGTTTTTT. The chain carries TRBV3-1 (or the pseudogene TRBV3-2) and TRBJ2-2, with 7 bases lining up with TRBD1. The CDR3 is 15 amino acids. CDR1 LGHDT and CDR2 YNNKEL come from the germline V gene (reference sequence). Trimming took 1 base from V and 5 from J; bases not matched to a gene: 4.

The rearrangement links TRBV15 to TRBJ1-5, with 7 positions matching TRBD1. This CDR3 region has 15 residues. Germline lookup yields CDR1 LNHNV and CDR2 YYDKDF (reference sequence). With 1 base clipped from V and 3 bases from J, the junction kept 3 bases outside the gene matches. The CDR3 is CATSRGDSFNQPQHF. The CDR3 DNA reads as TGTGCCACCAGCAGAGGGGACAGTTTCAATCAGCCCCAGCATTTT.

As for this clone: A read error may produce the germline difference seen at one junction end. V usage is TRBV11-2 and J usage is TRBJ2-1; 10 bases agree with TRBD2. This CDR3 is 12 amino acids long. The V gene's germline CDR1 is SGHAT and CDR2 FQNNGV. CDR3 amino acids: CASSLAGTSELF. The CDR3, as DNA: TGTGCCAGCAGCTTGGCCGGGACTAGCGAACTCTTC.

The rearrangement links TRBV27 to TRBJ1-5, with 12 bases matching TRBD1. Unmatched junction bases numbered 5, after V lost 4 bases and J lost 4 bases. Germline CDR1 is MNHEY and CDR2 is SMNVEV (reference sequence). CDR3 length: 16 residues. As DNA, the CDR3 is TGTGCCAGCAGTTCAGGGACAGGGGGCGCGAATCAGCCCCAGCATTTT. It yields the protein CASSSGTGGANQPQHF.

The V gene is TRBV6-5, the J gene TRBJ2-7, with D maybe TRBD1 (6 bases). The V gene's germline CDR1 is MNHEY and CDR2 SVGAGI. V lost 6 bases, J lost 9 bases, and 18 bases lay in between. CDR3 length: 13 residues. The CDR3 nucleotides are TGTGCCAGCAGACGATCCGGGACACCGCCGCAGTACTTC. Its protein product is CASRRSGTPPQYF.

This chain connects TRBV27 to TRBJ2-7, with a tentative D call TRBD2 (6 bases). Per the germline V gene, CDR1 is MNHEY and CDR2 is SMNVEV (reference sequence). CDR3 size: 17 residues. V lost 3 bases and J 0 bases, leaving 18 bases between the germline ends. CDR3 bases: TGTGCCAGCAGTTTCCTGGGACTCGAAGGGTCCTCCTACGAGCAGTACTTC. Encoded protein: CASSFLGLEGSSYEQYF.

The chain employs TRBV5-1 and TRBJ1-1; D unresolved. The CDR3 contains 14 residues. Germline assignment: CDR1 SGHRS and CDR2 YFSETQ. The V and J ends lost 0 bases and 5 bases respectively, with 11 bases between them. The CDR3 here is CASSLGTTNTEAFF. Here the CDR3 DNA reads TGCGCCAGCAGCTTGGGGACTACGAATACTGAAGCTTTCTTT.

This rearrangement joins TRBV19 to TRBJ1-5; a weak D match, TRBD1 (6 bases). V lost 6 bases and J 2 bases, leaving 14 bases between the germline ends. This CDR3 is 15 amino acids long. CDR1 is LNHDA, CDR2 SQIVND, per germline (reference sequence). The CDR3 DNA sequence: TGTGCCAGTAGACCACAGGGTCGGCGCAATCAGCCCCAGCATTTT. Translation gives CASRPQGRRNQPQHF.